The next 5 T cell receptor beta chains were all read from a single sample in a study of spatial heterogeneity in lung cancer. Study-wide results and limits: Counts of expanded intratumoral alpha and beta TCRs tracked tumor mutation counts.

TCRdb re-derived calls from the 5' RACE reads in MiXCR, one entry per CDR3 protein. The sample lists about 27,000 distinct CDR3 sequences, about 7% seen once, with around 24% in the top ten. Sample time point: sample taken at primary tumor resection. No antigen has been identified for these receptors. The sequenced sample was lung tumor tissue, obtained at surgery. The receptors stem from a male donor with early-stage non-small cell lung cancer.

The gene calls are TRBV10-2 and TRBJ2-5, with a tentative D call TRBD1 (5 bases). The CDR3 is 13 amino acids. V dropped 4 bases and J dropped 1 base, with 7 bases sitting between them. The V gene's germline CDR1 is WSHSY and CDR2 SAAADI. CDR3 protein: CASSAQVQETQYF. CDR3 nucleotide sequence: TGCGCCAGCAGTGCACAGGTCCAAGAGACCCAGTACTTC.

This clonotype was detected a few times. This chain joins TRBV29-1 and TRBJ2-5; D is perhaps TRBD2 (7 bases). Deletions cut 6 bases from V and 4 bases from J, with 12 bases between. This CDR3 region has 12 residues. Looked up from germline, CDR1 is SQVTM and CDR2 is ANQGSEA. The CDR3 reads CSVERGGETQYF. As DNA, the CDR3 is TGCAGCGTCGAAAGGGGGGGAGAGACCCAGTACTTC.

This clonotype appeared a few times. The J gene is TRBJ1-6, the V gene TRBV6-1; 7 bases are a match to TRBD1. In germline, CDR1 is MNHNS, CDR2 SASEGT. J lost 8 bases, V lost 2 bases, and 3 bases had no gene match. This CDR3 region has 14 residues. The CDR3 protein is CASSEKGADSPLHF. CDR3 in DNA: TGTGCCAGCAGTGAAAAGGGGGCAGATTCACCCCTCCACTTT.

This clonotype was observed at least ten times. The V gene is TRBV4-3, the J gene TRBJ1-2; no definite D call. The CDR3 loop spans 14 amino acids. The V end lost 1 base, the J end lost 6 bases, and 12 bases lay between the germline ends. CDR1 and CDR2 from the germline V gene are LGHNA and YSLEER. The CDR3 protein is CASSQVGTGDGYTF. The DNA for the CDR3 is TGCGCCAGCAGCCAAGTTGGCACCGGAGATGGCTACACCTTC.

This clonotype was counted ten times or more. V usage is TRBV20-1 and J usage is TRBJ2-3; D could derive from TRBD1 or TRBD2 (5 bases each). Germline V lookup: CDR1 DFQATT, CDR2 SNEGSKA (reference sequence). CDR3 length: 15 amino acids. Trimming cost V 0 bases and J 1 base, with 11 bases left between them. DNA for the CDR3: TGCAGTGCTAGAGATCCCCTGGGGGGCACAGATACGCAGTATTTT. Residues: CSARDPLGGTDTQYF.